The entry that follows covers one T cell receptor (beta chain) sequence. This clone has only one observation. Its antigen is unknown. No clone much larger than this one lies a single base away; base qualities are absent. In the prospective study, participants were roughly 18 to 95 years old, resided in fewer than 25 geographic areas of the United States, and were enrolled through a virtual design. To assign participants to cohorts, the prospective study relied on clinical history that participants themselves reported in a screening survey and a study questionnaire. ImmuneRACE Cohort 3 recovered participants were defined by two consecutive negative NP/OP PCR tests, healthcare professional clearance, or symptom resolution. In the prospective study, whole blood, serum and a nasopharyngeal or oropharyngeal swab were collected from each participant by mobile phlebotomists. Participants in the prospective study had the option to provide additional blood draws and questionnaires over an approximately 2-month period. Before DNA extraction, blood samples from the prospective study were shipped at room temperature or frozen.

TCRbeta CDR3 regions were amplified from genomic DNA using the immunoSEQ Assay, a bias-controlled multiplex PCR. In the original analysis: Nucleated cell counts per sample were estimated from amplification of reference gene primers within the assay. Sequence reads were collapsed and filtered to measure the absolute abundance of every unique TCRbeta CDR3 rearrangement. For each sample, productive Simpson clonality was calculated by taking the square root of Simpson's diversity index across productive rearrangements. Not all clones reach the TCRdb copy of this immuneACCESS table, which keeps in-frame sequences only. Checked studies attribute under half of the gap to unresolved V genes and leave the rest unexplained. That table is the source of V, J and clone size, and D and trimming were worked out from the DNA. Across this sample there are 450,000 to 600,000 clones, with roughly 87% seen only once. Approximately 0.7% of the sample is taken by the ten largest.

The sample comes from a study of blood T cell repertoires in COVID-19 (dated by TCRdb to about 2020). About the study as a whole: The collaborator samples originated in the United States, Italy and Spain and spanned the acute and convalescent phases of COVID-19. The prospective study material was composed of cDNA or gDNA derived from T cells, B-cell-depleted T cells, or PBMCs. Subjects who had been exposed to COVID-19, were actively infected with it, or had recovered from it provided the deeply sampled blood TCRbeta repertoires that made up the dataset. The repertoires were released in a freely available public database meant as a resource for research on the immune response to SARS-CoV-2. Samples were obtained from the ongoing ImmuneRACE study (first 160 participants) and from 1,200 or so subjects provided by 6 global collaborators. A de-identified subject ID, COVID-19 status, age in years and sex were almost always included in the sample metadata. Where HLA class I and class II types were available, the types were taken from metadata supplied by the sample provider, not from assay-based typing. Paper-wide results and their limitations: The quantity of clinical and demographic metadata differed by source and by participant and was supplied without curation.

Including the terminal cysteine and phenylalanine, the CDR3 comprises 13 residues. The read is trimmed to its CDR3 DNA, 39 bases read in frame from base 1. Trimming at the junction amounts to 6 bases on V and 6 bases on J, and the germline ends lie 15 bases apart. The germline V gene specifies MNHEY as CDR1 and SVGAGI as CDR2. The sample consisted of PBMCs or T cells enriched from blood (not recorded which). The sequence is built from TRBV6-5 and TRBJ2-7; 5 matching bases give a weak D call of TRBD2. The receptor was isolated from a woman younger than 35 who had recovered from COVID-19. In nucleotides, the sequence is TGTGCCAGCAGCGCCACCGTTGAGGGCGAGCAGTACTTC. Its translation is CASSATVEGEQYF.